The entry that follows covers one TCR beta chain sequence. The target antigen is unknown. Measured with immunoSEQ multiplex PCR; TCRdb has only the in-frame clones, and not every one. In the table there are under 150,000 clones, roughly 90% of which are singletons. The data were obtained in a study of T cell responses to AZD1222 COVID-19 vaccine. Germline CDR1 MNHNS, CDR2 SASEGT. The CDR3 has 18 amino acids. Trimming pared 1 base from V and 8 bases from J, leaving 21 bases between. General study results and limits: Females outnumbered males among donors, who were mostly white British; clonal diversity was possibly underestimated. Rises in breadth and depth of Spike-specific TCRs came after two AZD1222 doses. Across spike, vaccine-associated CD4 TCRs were found, dominant at 160-218 and 743-854.

Investigators merged groups given second doses at roughly 4 or roughly 12 weeks. This TCR derives from an adult who received the AZD1222 COVID-19 vaccine. The V gene is TRBV6-1, the J gene TRBJ1-6, with unresolved D. Sequencing used peripheral blood, obtained 28 days after the second AZD1222 dose. The DNA for the CDR3 is TGTGCCAGCAGTGAAGGTTCTGGCACGGCTATTTATTATTCACCCCTCCACTTT. It is translated as CASSEGSGTAIYYSPLHF.